Given below is one T cell receptor beta chain in context. This receptor's antigen is unknown. Base-call qualities are not available, and no considerably larger clone is one nucleotide away. In total, 500 to 700 healthy bone marrow donors made up the cohort. At the time of sampling, all cohort members were nominally healthy, though unrecorded immune exposures were likely present. The donor was CMV seropositive and was included in the group of 250 to 350 seropositive cohort members. A peripheral blood sample was provided by each donor, and peripheral blood mononuclear cells were used for TCR beta sequencing. Genomic DNA was extracted from the blood cell samples with the Qiagen DNeasy Blood Extraction Kit. Looking up the germline V gene (reference sequence) yields CDR1 GTSNPN and CDR2 SVGIG. From the cysteine through the phenylalanine, the CDR3 covers 12 amino acids. Just the 36-base CDR3 DNA is kept, in frame starting at base 1. Germline trimming: 4 bases from V, 6 bases from J; junction bases outside gene matches: 0.

This sample was included in a study of cytomegalovirus exposure and HLA in healthy donors (dated by TCRdb to between 2016 and 2019). Background for the entire study: According to an earlier analysis of around 600 of the donors, about 179 million T cells yielded 117 million unique TCR beta sequences and about 280 Gb of sequence data. The number of typed donors differed by locus: roughly 629-630 for A, B, C, DRB1 and DQB1; approximately 520 for DQA1; 600 to 610 for DPA1; and about 450 for DPB1. Of the 398 genotyped donors, less than 90% were placed in the genetic ancestry cluster associated with self-reported Caucasian donors. Every repertoire in the discovery cohort had been generated on one and the same sequencing platform. HLA typing included class I and class II loci at four-digit resolution. The T cell repertoires of 666 subjects were profiled by immunosequencing and related to cytomegalovirus serostatus. Besides the first cohort of about 730 subjects, a separate validation cohort made up of over 95 different subjects was used. An early release that covered fewer than 800 HLA-typed donors contained approximately 300 gigabases of sequencing data and about 93 million unique TCR sequences. The study aimed to test whether cataloging public T cell receptors could reveal signatures of past pathogen exposure. In an earlier analysis of several hundred of the donors, high-throughput TCR beta sequencing was used to judge whether each TCR beta V gene segment behaved as functional or pseudogenic. Donor age, sex, ethnicity and CMV serostatus were collected together with the repertoire data. Rather than using new phenotypic data, the later analysis identified candidate immune exposures from TCR beta sequences and from how often those sequences occurred across donors. On average, roughly 250,000 unique TCR beta nucleotide sequences were sequenced per donor among about 400 genotyped donors of the cohort, with roughly 19% of those sequences being non-productive. Roughly five DR-DQ haplotypes were handled as single units for association and clustering, since linkage in the cohort was strong. In a later analysis, previously published TCR beta repertoires from more than 500 donors were re-analyzed and high-resolution HLA genotyping was added so that TCR occurrence patterns could be studied. In a later genetic analysis, genome-wide SNP genotypes for about three fifths of the roughly 670 donors were used, and that subset was treated as a discovery cohort. High-throughput TCR immunosequencing, statistical association of individual TCRs with disease status, and machine learning were combined to predict cytomegalovirus infection status.

Points the paper makes about the study in general: An earlier analysis of around 600 of the donors showed that most TCR beta V segments appeared in productive rearrangements either about 87% or about 30% of the time, which broadly matched IMGT annotations. A total of 150 or so TCR beta chains were listed by the study as associated with cytomegalovirus. Correlated functional status among segregating V segments might reflect linkage disequilibrium, but an unknown experimental factor could not be ruled out. Cytomegalovirus status was reported to be diagnosed by the classifier with high specificity and sensitivity in both the original and validation cohorts. Immune exposure information for the cohort was limited to CMV serostatus. Across donors, most TCR sequences were observed very rarely, whereas some public TCRs were present in many individuals. A later analysis associated 16,951 TCR beta sequences with specific HLA alleles at a false discovery rate of 0.05. Assigning TCR associations to individual alleles was difficult when HLA alleles, especially DR and DQ, strongly co-occurred. In vitro tests confirmed that a few of the cytomegalovirus-associated TCR beta chains recognize cytomegalovirus antigens. In this cohort, only TCR beta chains were sequenced, and detectable features were limited by the absence of alpha or paired-chain data. The sequencing pipeline was judged likely to have produced a cluster of highly shared sequence variants as a technical artifact. A further reported finding was that TCR beta sequences accurately predicted the HLA-A and HLA-B alleles for most subjects in the first cohort. Because HLA typing was unavailable for some donors at each locus, only the typed subset was used in association tests. The earlier analysis of fewer than 750 of the donors excluded approximately 15 rarely observed V segments, including chromosome 9 orphons, because counts were too low. According to the authors, the approach could potentially be generalized to other disease states and immunological phenotypes. V-gene and J-gene trimming of TCR beta chains was associated with a missense DCLRE1C variant in a later genetic analysis, and the association was replicated in an independent cohort. A later analysis found that HLA-associated TCR beta chains were more clonally expanded and had lower generation probabilities than equally common non-associated chains. A later analysis reported that several top co-occurrence clusters appeared linked to parvovirus B19, influenza, CMV and Epstein-Barr virus. According to a later genetic analysis, donors in an Asian-associated ancestry cluster had fewer N-insertions in productive TCRs than the approximately 630-donor mean. According to a later analysis, TCR association rates differed among HLA loci, with DRB1 alleles showing the most associated TCRs and HLA-C alleles showing the fewest. Because the 87-base-pair reads could not distinguish some IMGT-functional V segments, including TRBV6-2 and TRBV6-3, those segments were excluded. Presence/absence analyses assumed roughly uniform sequencing depth across donors, an assumption that may not hold. A later analysis found that most CMV-associated TCR beta chains appeared HLA-restricted, with HLA associations seemingly driven largely by CMV exposure.

The library relied on the immunoSEQ multiplex PCR assay. A mixture of 60 forward primers for TCR Vbeta segments and 13 reverse primers for TCR Jbeta segments was used in the multiplex PCR. The CDR3 region of rearranged TCR beta genes was amplified from genomic DNA with a multiplex PCR assay. The Illumina HiSeq System was used to sequence the amplified TCR beta libraries as 87-base-pair reads. As for how the authors treated the data: A later analysis counted some 74 million unique TCR beta chains across the 666 repertoires, and roughly 11 million of these chains were shared by at least two donors. Raw reads were error-corrected and collapsed into unique sequences with a nearest-neighbor algorithm that merged closely related sequences to remove PCR and sequencing errors. Alignment of CDR3 sequences to IMGT reference sequences was used to assign V, D and J gene segments. Each retained sequence needed at least a six-nucleotide match to both a V gene segment and a J gene segment. A rearrangement was called productive if the CDR3 had no stop codons and remained in frame with V and J, and every other rearrangement was called non-productive. CDR3 was defined according to IMGT convention as the region running from the second conserved V-encoded cysteine to the conserved J-encoded phenylalanine. The earlier analysis of approximately 500 of the donors excluded sequences that lacked an unambiguous match to a single V gene segment. An earlier analysis of a few hundred of the donors called V segments functional above 56.7% productive rearrangements and segregating when the between-donor standard deviation exceeded 5%. To diagnose cytomegalovirus status from the catalog of TCR beta chain sequences, a statistical classification framework was built. In a later analysis, V and J genes were assigned by comparing TCR nucleotide sequences against IMGT/GENE-DB human TR gene sequences. The TCRdist pipeline was used in a later analysis to assign CDR3 sequences and most-parsimonious VDJ recombination scenarios. In a later analysis, every TCR beta chain was defined by the combination of its CDR3 amino acid sequence and its V-gene family, and reads without a unique V-gene family were dropped. As a way to deal with suspected cross-contamination and a sequencing artifact, a later analysis dropped 592 nucleotide sequences that were highly shared and had low generation probability. In a later analysis, a clonal expansion index was calculated for each public chain from normalized within-repertoire ranks of inferred template counts. Generation probabilities in a later analysis came from a VDJ recombination model fitted to out-of-frame rearrangements, and those results were checked against IGoR. Hypergeometric tests were used in a later analysis to score TCR-TCR, TCR-HLA and TCR-CMV co-occurrence, with a repertoire-size bias correction applied to the TCR pairs. In a later analysis, false discovery rates were estimated by permuting HLA or CMV assignments 20 times. In a later analysis, co-occurring TCRs were grouped using DBSCAN, and TCRdist sequence similarity was added for clustering within HLA-allele-positive subsets. Co-occurrence clustering excluded repertoires with fewer than 30,000 or more than 120,000 public chains, plus five with anomalous nucleotide sharing. This is the immuneACCESS table as TCRdb keeps it, with only in-frame sequences that have V and J called. A part of the clones is gone; compared with another copy, unresolved V genes explain less than half, and the rest is unexplained. V and J calls and clone size are as listed in that table; D and trimming were resolved from the DNA. Here the sample has tens of thousands of clones; around 80% occur a single time. The biggest ten clones account for roughly 51% of the sample.

Sequencing input: PBMCs. The receptor was isolated from a man aged 45-65 years in good health and CMV-seropositive. Here the chain combines TRBV30 and TRBJ2-1, and TRBD2 aligns with 10 junction nucleotides. In nucleotide form, the sequence is TGTGCCTGGACTAGCGGGAGCAATGAGCAGTTCTTC. It specifies CAWTSGSNEQFF.